These 3 T cell receptor beta chains were sequenced from one sample in a study of blood T cell repertoires in COVID-19. The repertoire was sequenced with immunoSEQ multiplex PCR; TCRdb's copy has only in-frame clones and lacks some. The profile shows around 190,000 clones, 80% to 85% of them singletons. The material sequenced was PBMCs or T cells enriched from blood (not recorded which). These receptors all come from a woman in her 30s who had been exposed to COVID-19.

J is TRBJ2-1 and V is TRBV27, with TRBD2 as a possible D gene (5 bases). This CDR3 has 14 amino acids. Germline-derived CDR1 and CDR2 are MNHEY and SMNVEV (reference sequence). V lost 7 bases and J lost 7, with 17 bases in between. DNA for the CDR3: TGTGCCAGCACCCACCGGGGAAGAGTGAATGAGCAGTTCTTC. Its protein product is CASTHRGRVNEQFF.

The CDR3 loop is CASSQVRSSGTDTQYF. In DNA form, the CDR3 reads TGTGCCAGCAGCCAAGTGAGGTCCAGTGGCACAGATACGCAGTATTTT. The chain joins TRBV3-1 (or the pseudogene TRBV3-2) to TRBJ2-3; D uncertain. CDR1 and CDR2 (germline): LGHDT, YNNKEL (reference sequence). CDR3 length: 16 amino acids. Trimming left V 1 base short and J 1 base short, with 12 bases between.

The chain employs TRBV18 and TRBJ2-5; 8 bases agree with TRBD1. V trimming: 2 bases; J trimming: 5 bases; junction bases outside the gene matches: 7. Germline lookup yields CDR1 KGHSH and CDR2 LQKENI. There are 15 residues in the CDR3. The CDR3 nucleotides are TGTGCCAGCTCACCATCCGGGACAGGCCAGGAGACCCAGTACTTC. Residues: CASSPSGTGQETQYF. Variable domain in full (rest from reference TRBV18 and TRBJ2-5): NAGVMQNPRHLVRRRGQEARLRCSPMKGHSHVYWYRQLPEEGLKFMVYLQKENIIDESGMPKERFSAEFPKEGPSILRIQQVVRGDSAAYFCASSPSGTGQETQYFGPGTRLLVL.